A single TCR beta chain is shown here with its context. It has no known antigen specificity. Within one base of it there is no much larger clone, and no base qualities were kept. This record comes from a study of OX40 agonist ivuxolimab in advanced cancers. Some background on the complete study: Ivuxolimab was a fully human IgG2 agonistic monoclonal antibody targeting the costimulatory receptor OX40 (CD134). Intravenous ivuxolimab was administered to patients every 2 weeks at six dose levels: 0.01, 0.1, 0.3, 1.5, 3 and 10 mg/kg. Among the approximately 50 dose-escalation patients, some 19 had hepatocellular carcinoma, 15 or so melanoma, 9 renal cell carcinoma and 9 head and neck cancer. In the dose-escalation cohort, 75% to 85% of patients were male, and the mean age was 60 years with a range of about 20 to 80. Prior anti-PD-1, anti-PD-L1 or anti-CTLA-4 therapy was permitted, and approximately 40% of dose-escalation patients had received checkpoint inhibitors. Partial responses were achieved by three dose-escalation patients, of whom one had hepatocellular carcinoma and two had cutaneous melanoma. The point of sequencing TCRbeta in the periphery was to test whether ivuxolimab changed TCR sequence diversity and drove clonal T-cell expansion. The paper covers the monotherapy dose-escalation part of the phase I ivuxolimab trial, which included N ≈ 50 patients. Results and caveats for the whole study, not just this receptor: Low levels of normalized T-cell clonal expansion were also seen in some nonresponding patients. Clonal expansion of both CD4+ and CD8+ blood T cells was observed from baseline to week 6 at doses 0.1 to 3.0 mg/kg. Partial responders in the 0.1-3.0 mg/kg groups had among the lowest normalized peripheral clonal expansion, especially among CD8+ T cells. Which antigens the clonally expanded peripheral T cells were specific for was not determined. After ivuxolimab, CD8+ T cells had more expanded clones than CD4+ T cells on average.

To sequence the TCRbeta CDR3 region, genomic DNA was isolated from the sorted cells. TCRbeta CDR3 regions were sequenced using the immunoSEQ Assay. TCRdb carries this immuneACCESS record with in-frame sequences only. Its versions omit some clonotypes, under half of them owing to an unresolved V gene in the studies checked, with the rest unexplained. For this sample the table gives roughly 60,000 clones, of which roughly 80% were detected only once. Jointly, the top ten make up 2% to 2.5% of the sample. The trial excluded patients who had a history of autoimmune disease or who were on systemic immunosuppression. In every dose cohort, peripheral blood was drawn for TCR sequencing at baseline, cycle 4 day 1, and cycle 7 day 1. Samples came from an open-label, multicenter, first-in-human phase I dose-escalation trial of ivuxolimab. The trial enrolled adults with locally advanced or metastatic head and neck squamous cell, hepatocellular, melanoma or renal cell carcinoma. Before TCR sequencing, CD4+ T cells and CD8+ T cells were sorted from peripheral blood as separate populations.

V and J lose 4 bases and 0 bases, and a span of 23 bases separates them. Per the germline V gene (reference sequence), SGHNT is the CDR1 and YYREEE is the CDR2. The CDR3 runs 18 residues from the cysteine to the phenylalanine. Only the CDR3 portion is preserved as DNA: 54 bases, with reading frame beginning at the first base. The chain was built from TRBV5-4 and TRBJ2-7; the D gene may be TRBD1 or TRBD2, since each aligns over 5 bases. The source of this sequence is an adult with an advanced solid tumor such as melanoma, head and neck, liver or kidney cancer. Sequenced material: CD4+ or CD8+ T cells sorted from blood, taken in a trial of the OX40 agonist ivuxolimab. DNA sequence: TGTGCCAGCAGCCGATATACCCAGGGACGGAAGTACTCCTACGAGCAGTACTTC. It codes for CASSRYTQGRKYSYEQYF. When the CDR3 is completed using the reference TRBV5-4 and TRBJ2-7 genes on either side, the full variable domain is ETGVTQSPTHLIKTRGQQVTLRCSSQSGHNTVSWYQQALGQGPQFIFQYYREEENGRGNFPPRFSGLQFPNYSSELNVNALELDDSALYLCASSRYTQGRKYSYEQYFGPGTRLTVT.